What follows are 21 T cell receptor beta chains derived from one specimen sequenced in a study of T cell responses to AZD1222 COVID-19 vaccine. Assay: immunoSEQ multiplex PCR; the TCRdb copy retains only in-frame clones and omits some. Among about 120,000 clones listed, 91% were seen once. Sequencing was performed on peripheral blood, taken on day 0 of AZD1222 vaccination. The receptors shown here come from an adult in good health.

The V and J genes are TRBV11-2 and TRBJ1-4; D is undetermined. V lost 5 bases to trimming and J lost 7 bases, with 14 bases between them. CDR3 size: 14 residues. Germline CDR1 is SGHAT and CDR2 is FQNNGV. The CDR3 coding sequence is TGTGCCAGCAGCCTCGGGCCGCGGATTGAAAAACTGTTTTTT. Residues: CASSLGPRIEKLFF.

About this clone: Compared with germline, one end of the junction differs, possibly owing to a read error. V usage is TRBV12-5 and J usage is TRBJ2-7, with D perhaps TRBD1 (6 bases). Germline assignment: CDR1 LGHNT and CDR2 FRNRAP. The CDR3 sequence is 15 residues long. The CDR3 DNA reads TGTGCTAGTGGTTTGGGTTCCCTAGATTACAGGGCTCCTAACTTC. This codes for CASGLGSLDYRAPNF.

This clone was seen once. The V gene is TRBV19, the J gene TRBJ2-4, with 8 bases matching TRBD2. V trimming: 11 bases; J trimming: 9 bases; junction bases outside the gene matches: 12. This CDR3 has 13 amino acids. Germline CDR1 is LNHDA and CDR2 is SQIVND (reference sequence). CDR3 sequence: CAGSAGDRGIQYF. Written as DNA, the CDR3 is TGTGCCGGGTCAGCGGGGGATCGAGGCATTCAGTACTTC. Using reference TRBV19 and TRBJ2-4 for the parts outside the CDR3, the full variable domain is DGGITQSPKYLFRKEGQNVTLSCEQNLNHDAMYWYRQDPGQGLRLIYYSQIVNDFQKGDIAEGYSVSREKKESFPLTVTSAQKNPTAFYLCAGSAGDRGIQYFGAGTRLSVL.

The chain is built from TRBV24-1 and TRBJ1-2; possible D gene TRBD1, 5 bases. The V and J ends lost 5 bases and 7 bases respectively, with 7 bases between them. The germline gives CDR1 KGHDR, CDR2 SFDVKD. The length of the CDR3 is 11 residues. CDR3 in amino acids: CATSARGGYTF. The CDR3 nucleotides read TGTGCCACCAGTGCGAGGGGTGGCTACACCTTC.

Concerning this clone itself: The DNA is omitted, as the CDR3 cannot be located on it reliably, and the CDR3 follows TCRdb's listing. This chain uses TRBV12-3 or TRBV12-4 with TRBJ2-4; the table's D call of TRBD1 was not tested on the DNA. The CDR3 length equals 13 residues, ends included. The CDR3 sequence is CASSFGQGAPSNF.

The CDR3 loop reads CASRGTGYEQYF. DNA for the CDR3: TGTGCCAGCAGGGGGACCGGGTACGAGCAGTACTTC. This sequence joins TRBV3-1 (or the pseudogene TRBV3-2) and TRBJ2-7; either TRBD1 or TRBD2 may supply D (5 bases each). V was clipped by 6 bases and J by 4 bases, with 10 bases between them. The CDR3 covers 12 residues. CDR1 is LGHDT and CDR2 is YNNKEL in the germline V gene (reference sequence).

The V and J genes are TRBV6-5 and TRBJ2-2, with 8 bases that match TRBD2. Germline CDR1 is MNHEY and CDR2 is SVGAGI. The CDR3 is made up of 14 amino acids. With 6 bases clipped from V and 5 bases from J, the junction kept 5 bases outside the gene matches. CDR3 bases: TGTGCCAGCAGAGCGGGGGTTAGGACCGGGGAGCTGTTTTTT. It codes for CASRAGVRTGELFF.

The chain employs TRBV29-1 and TRBJ2-1, with unresolved D. Germline V gene sequence: CDR1 SQVTM, CDR2 ANQGSEA. The CDR3 covers 13 residues. The V gene lost 3 bases and the J gene lost 7 bases, with 13 bases spanning the gap. CDR3: CSVDPLDKNEQFF. CDR3 DNA: TGCAGCGTTGACCCTCTAGACAAAAATGAGCAGTTCTTC.

The chain employs TRBV19 and TRBJ1-2; D not resolved. Germline V gene data show CDR1 as LNHDA and CDR2 as SQIVND (reference sequence). Trimming took 7 bases from V and 4 from J, leaving 7 bases between them. The CDR3 loop spans 11 amino acids. CDR3 bases: TGTGCCAGTAAGTCTAGCTATGGCTACACCTTC. Translating it yields CASKSSYGYTF.

The V call is TRBV7-2, the J call TRBJ1-2; a weak D match, TRBD1 (6 bases). V was trimmed by 5 bases and J by 4 bases, leaving 11 bases between them. The CDR3 has 13 amino acids. The germline V gene encodes CDR1 SGHTA and CDR2 FQGNSA. The CDR3 sequence: CASSLQGGYGYTF. The CDR3 nucleotides read TGTGCCAGCAGCCTACAGGGAGGCTATGGCTACACCTTC.

V usage is TRBV2 and J usage is TRBJ1-4; D is unclear. CDR1 and CDR2 from the germline V gene are SNHLY and FYNNEI. V lost 4 bases, J lost 10 bases, and 10 bases lay in between. The CDR3 spans 12 residues. This CDR3 reads CASSGDPGKLFF. CDR3 coding DNA: TGTGCCAGCAGTGGAGATCCAGGAAAACTGTTTTTT. Full variable domain (rest looked up from reference TRBV2 and TRBJ1-4): EPEVTQTPSHQVTQMGQEVILRCVPISNHLYFYWYRQILGQKVEFLVSFYNNEISEKSEIFDDQFSVERPDGSNFTLKIRSTKLEDSAMYFCASSGDPGKLFFGSGTQLSVL.

CDR3 sequence: CATSDGREGGYGYTF. For the CDR3, the DNA is TGTGCCACCAGTGATGGTCGAGAGGGCGGCTATGGCTACACCTTC. This chain uses TRBV24-1 with TRBJ1-2; no clear D gene. Trimming removed 3 bases from V and 4 bases from J, with 14 bases in between. The CDR3 has 15 residues. The germline V gene has CDR1 KGHDR and CDR2 SFDVKD.

The genes are TRBV19 and TRBJ1-6; possibly TRBD1 for D (5 bases). The germline gives CDR1 LNHDA, CDR2 SQIVND (reference sequence). This CDR3 contains 15 residues. The germline V and J ends were trimmed by 7 bases and 4 bases, with 14 bases remaining between them. The CDR3 nucleotides are TGTGCCAGTAAGGCAGCGGGGGTTTATAATTCACCCCTCCACTTT. It yields the protein CASKAAGVYNSPLHF.

This chain uses TRBV6-5 with TRBJ1-6; D not resolved. CDR1 and CDR2 (germline): MNHEY, SVGAGI. The CDR3 length is 13 residues. With 2 bases removed from V and 7 bases from J, the gap between germline ends came to 6 bases. The CDR3 sequence: CASSYGPNSPLHF. In nucleotides, the CDR3 is TGTGCCAGCAGTTACGGCCCAAATTCACCCCTCCACTTT.

The CDR3: CASSLGLGGNTIYF. The CDR3 DNA reads TGTGCCAGCTCTCTGGGACTCGGAGGAAACACCATATATTTT. J is TRBJ1-3 and V is TRBV18; TRBD1 is a possible D gene (5 bases). CDR1 is KGHSH, CDR2 LQKENI, per germline. The length of the CDR3 is 14 residues. V lost 6 bases and J 4 bases, leaving 13 bases between the germline ends.

This chain connects TRBV5-4 to TRBJ1-1; 7 bases match TRBD1. V was clipped by 5 bases and J by 0 bases; unmatched bases: 13. Germline CDR1 SGHNT, CDR2 YYREEE (reference sequence). This CDR3 spans 17 amino acids. The CDR3 reads CASSIPGQQVMNTEAFF. The CDR3 nucleotides read TGTGCCAGCAGTATCCCGGGACAGCAGGTAATGAACACTGAAGCTTTCTTT.

The chain links TRBV7-2 to TRBJ2-4; no definite D call. CDR1 is SGHTA and CDR2 is FQGNSA in the germline V gene. This CDR3 comprises 11 residues. The ends were cut back, 5 bases at V and 12 bases at J, with 11 bases in the middle. The CDR3 DNA reads as TGTGCCAGCAGCGACCGACTTACTCAGTACTTC. It translates to CASSDRLTQYF. Filled out from reference TRBV7-2 and TRBJ2-4, the complete variable domain reads GAGVSQSPSNKVTEKGKDVELRCDPISGHTALYWYRQSLGQGLEFLIYFQGNSAPDKSGLPSDRFSAERTGGSVSTLTIQRTQQEDSAVYLCASSDRLTQYFGAGTRLSVL.

This chain uses TRBV4-3 with TRBJ1-3, with D possibly being TRBD1 (5 bases). Trimming stripped 0 bases from V and 3 bases from J, with 15 bases between. CDR3 length equals 17 residues. The V gene's germline CDR1 is LGHNA and CDR2 YSLEER. This CDR3 reads CASSQEPPAGFGNTIYF. As DNA, the CDR3 is TGCGCCAGCAGCCAAGAACCACCGGCAGGGTTTGGAAACACCATATATTTT.

The chain combines TRBV11-2 with TRBJ2-2; D not certain. Looked up from germline, CDR1 is SGHAT and CDR2 is FQNNGV. V shed 2 bases and J shed 0 bases, with 7 bases lying between them. The CDR3 length is 15 residues. The CDR3 protein is CASSLSVANTGELFF. Written as DNA, the CDR3 is TGTGCCAGCAGCTTATCCGTCGCGAACACCGGGGAGCTGTTTTTT. Full variable domain (remainder filled in from reference TRBV11-2 and TRBJ2-2): EAGVAQSPRYKIIEKRQSVAFWCNPISGHATLYWYQQILGQGPKLLIQFQNNGVVDDSQLPKDRFSAERLKGVDSTLKIQPAKLEDSAVYLCASSLSVANTGELFFGEGSRLTVL.

The chain joins TRBV2 to TRBJ2-3; D not resolved. Germline CDR1 reads SNHLY; CDR2 reads FYNNEI. The V end lost 7 bases, the J end lost 2 bases, and 13 bases lay between the germline ends. The CDR3 is 14 residues long. The CDR3 bases are TGTGCCAGCATTATGGGGTTTCCCACAGATACGCAGTATTTT. Amino acids: CASIMGFPTDTQYF.

This chain joins TRBV5-1 and TRBJ1-5; unclear D gene. Trimming removed 0 bases at V and 2 bases at J, with 12 bases between. Germline-derived CDR1 and CDR2 are SGHRS and YFSETQ. CDR3 length: 16 amino acids. The DNA for the CDR3 is TGCGCCAGCAGCTTGGGGGGAGAGAGAGGCAATCAGCCCCAGCATTTT. Amino acids: CASSLGGERGNQPQHF.